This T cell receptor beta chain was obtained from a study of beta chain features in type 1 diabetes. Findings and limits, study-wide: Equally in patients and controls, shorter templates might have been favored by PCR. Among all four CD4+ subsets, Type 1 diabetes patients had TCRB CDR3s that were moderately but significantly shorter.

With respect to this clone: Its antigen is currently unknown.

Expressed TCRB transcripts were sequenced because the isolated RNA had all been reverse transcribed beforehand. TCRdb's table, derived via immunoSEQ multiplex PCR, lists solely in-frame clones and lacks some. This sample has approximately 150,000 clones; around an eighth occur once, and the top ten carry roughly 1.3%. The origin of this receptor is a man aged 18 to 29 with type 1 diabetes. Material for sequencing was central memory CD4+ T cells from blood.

The CDR3 DNA sequence: TGTGCCAGCACAGTGGAGTCTTGGGGTGAAGCTTTCTTT. Protein: CASTVESWGEAFF. The rearrangement joins TRBV6-1 to TRBJ1-1; D is unclear. Germline CDR1 is MNHNS and CDR2 is SASEGT. This CDR3 has 13 amino acids. V was shortened by 7 bases and J by 7 bases, with 16 bases between the two germline ends.